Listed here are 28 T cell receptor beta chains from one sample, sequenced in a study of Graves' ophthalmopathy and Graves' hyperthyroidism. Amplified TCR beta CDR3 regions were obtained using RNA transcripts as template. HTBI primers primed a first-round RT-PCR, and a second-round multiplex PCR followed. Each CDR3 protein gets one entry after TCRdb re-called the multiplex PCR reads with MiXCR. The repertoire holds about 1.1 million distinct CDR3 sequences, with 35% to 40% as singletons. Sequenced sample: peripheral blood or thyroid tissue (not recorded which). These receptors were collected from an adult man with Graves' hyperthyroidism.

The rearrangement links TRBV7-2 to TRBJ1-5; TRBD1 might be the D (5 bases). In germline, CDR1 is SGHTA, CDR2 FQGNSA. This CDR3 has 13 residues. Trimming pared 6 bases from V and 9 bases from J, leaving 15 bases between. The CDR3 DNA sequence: TGTGCCAGCAGTCGAGGACAAGCGCGGCCCCAGCATTTT. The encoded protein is CASSRGQARPQHF.

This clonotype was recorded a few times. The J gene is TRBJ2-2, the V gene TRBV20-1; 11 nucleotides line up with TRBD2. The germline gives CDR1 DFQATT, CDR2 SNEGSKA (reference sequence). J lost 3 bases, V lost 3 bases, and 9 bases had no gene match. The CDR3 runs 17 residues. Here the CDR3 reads CSARSLAGGPDTGELFF. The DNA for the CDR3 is TGCAGTGCTAGGAGTCTAGCGGGAGGCCCTGACACCGGGGAGCTGTTTTTT.

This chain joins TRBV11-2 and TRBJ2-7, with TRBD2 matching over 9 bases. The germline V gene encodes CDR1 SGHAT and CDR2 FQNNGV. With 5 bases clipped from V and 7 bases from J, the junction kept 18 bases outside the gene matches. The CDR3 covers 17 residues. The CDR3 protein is CASSLLLAAGGRQEQYF. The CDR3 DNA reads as TGTGCCAGCAGCCTATTACTAGCAGCGGGAGGTCGTCAAGAGCAGTACTTC.

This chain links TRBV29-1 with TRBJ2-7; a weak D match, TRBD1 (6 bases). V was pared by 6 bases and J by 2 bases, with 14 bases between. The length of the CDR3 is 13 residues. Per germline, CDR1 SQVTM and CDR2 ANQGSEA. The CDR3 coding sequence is TGCAGCGTCCCGGAACAGGGTACCTACGAGCAGTACTTC. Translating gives CSVPEQGTYEQYF.

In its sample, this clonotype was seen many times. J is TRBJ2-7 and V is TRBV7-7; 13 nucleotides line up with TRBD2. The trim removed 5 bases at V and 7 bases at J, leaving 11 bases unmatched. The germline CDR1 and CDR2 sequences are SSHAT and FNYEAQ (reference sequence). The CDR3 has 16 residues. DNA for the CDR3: TGTGCCAGCAGCCCAGACTGGACTAGCGGGGGTGTGGAGCAGTACTTC. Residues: CASSPDWTSGGVEQYF.

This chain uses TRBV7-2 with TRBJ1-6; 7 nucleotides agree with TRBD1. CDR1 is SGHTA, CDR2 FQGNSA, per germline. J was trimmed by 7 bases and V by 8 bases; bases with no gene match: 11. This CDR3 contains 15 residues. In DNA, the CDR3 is TGTGCCAGCGAAGTACAGGGACAGCTAAATTCACCCCTCCACTTT. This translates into CASEVQGQLNSPLHF.

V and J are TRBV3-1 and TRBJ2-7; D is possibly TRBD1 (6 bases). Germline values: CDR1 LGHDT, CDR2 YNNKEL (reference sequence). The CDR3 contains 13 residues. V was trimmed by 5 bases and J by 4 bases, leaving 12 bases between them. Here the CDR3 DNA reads TGTGCCAGCAGCGACGCAGGGGAGTACGAGCAGTACTTC. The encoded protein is CASSDAGEYEQYF.

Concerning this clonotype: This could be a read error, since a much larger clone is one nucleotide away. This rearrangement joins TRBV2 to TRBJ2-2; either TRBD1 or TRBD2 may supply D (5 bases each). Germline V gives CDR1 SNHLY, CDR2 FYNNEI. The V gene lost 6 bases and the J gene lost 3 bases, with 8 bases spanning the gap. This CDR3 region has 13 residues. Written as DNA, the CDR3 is TGTGCCAGCAGGGGGGTGGACACCGGGGAGCTGTTTTTT. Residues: CASRGVDTGELFF.

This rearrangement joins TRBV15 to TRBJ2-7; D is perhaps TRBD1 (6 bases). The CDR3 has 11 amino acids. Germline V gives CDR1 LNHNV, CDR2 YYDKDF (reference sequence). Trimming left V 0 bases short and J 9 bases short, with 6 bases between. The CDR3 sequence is CATSRDRGQYF. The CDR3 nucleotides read TGTGCCACCAGCAGAGACAGGGGGCAGTACTTC.

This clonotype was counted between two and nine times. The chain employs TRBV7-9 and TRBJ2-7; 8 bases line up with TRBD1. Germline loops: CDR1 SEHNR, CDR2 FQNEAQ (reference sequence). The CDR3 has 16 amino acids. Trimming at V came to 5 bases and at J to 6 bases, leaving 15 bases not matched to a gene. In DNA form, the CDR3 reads TGTGCCAGCAGCCCTACATTCAGACAGGGGCCGGGCGAGCAGTACTTC. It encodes CASSPTFRQGPGEQYF.

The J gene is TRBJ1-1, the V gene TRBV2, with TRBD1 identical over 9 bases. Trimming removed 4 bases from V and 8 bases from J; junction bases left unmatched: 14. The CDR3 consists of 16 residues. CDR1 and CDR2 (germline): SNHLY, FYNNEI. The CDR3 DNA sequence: TGTGCCAGCAGTGCGGAAACAGGGGGCCTATCGGTGGAAGCTTTCTTT. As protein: CASSAETGGLSVEAFF.

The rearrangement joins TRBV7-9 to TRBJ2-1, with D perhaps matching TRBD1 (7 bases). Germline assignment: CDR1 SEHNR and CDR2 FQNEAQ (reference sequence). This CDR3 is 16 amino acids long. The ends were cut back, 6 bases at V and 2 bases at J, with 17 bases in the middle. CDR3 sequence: CASSEGGGAPYNEQFF. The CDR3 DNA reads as TGTGCCAGCAGTGAAGGGGGCGGGGCCCCCTACAATGAGCAGTTCTTC. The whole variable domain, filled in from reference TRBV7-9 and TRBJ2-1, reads DTGVSQNPRHKITKRGQNVTFRCDPISEHNRLYWYRQTLGQGPEFLTYFQNEAQLEKSRLLSDRFSAERPKGSFSTLEIQRTEQGDSAMYLCASSEGGGAPYNEQFFGPGTRLTVL.

The CDR3 region has the DNA TGTGCCAGCGCCCCGACTAGCGGCCCCTTCTACGAGCAGTACTTC. Amino acid sequence: CASAPTSGPFYEQYF. The rearrangement uses TRBV7-6 and TRBJ2-7; 9 bases are shared with TRBD2. After removal of 8 bases from V and 3 bases from J, the junction contained 11 bases not matched to a gene. The germline CDR1 and CDR2 sequences are SGHVS and FNYEAQ. CDR3 length equals 15 residues.

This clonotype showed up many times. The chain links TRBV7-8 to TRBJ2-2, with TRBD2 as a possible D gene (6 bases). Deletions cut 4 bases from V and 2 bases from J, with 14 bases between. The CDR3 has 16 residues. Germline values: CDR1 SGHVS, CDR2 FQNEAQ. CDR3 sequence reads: CASSSGTGINTGELFF. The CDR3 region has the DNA TGTGCCAGCAGCTCAGGGACTGGTATTAACACCGGGGAGCTGTTTTTT.

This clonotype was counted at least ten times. CDR3 sequence (DNA): TGTGCCAGTAGCCAGCACCGCGGGACACCAAACTATGGCTACACCTTC. It specifies CASSQHRGTPNYGYTF. This chain joins TRBV19 and TRBJ1-2, with D perhaps matching TRBD1 (6 bases). Germline V gene sequence: CDR1 LNHDA, CDR2 SQIVND (reference sequence). There are 16 residues in the CDR3. V lost 6 bases to trimming and J lost 2 bases, with 19 bases between them. The full variable domain, with the rest looked up from reference TRBV19 and TRBJ1-2, is DGGITQSPKYLFRKEGQNVTLSCEQNLNHDAMYWYRQDPGQGLRLIYYSQIVNDFQKGDIAEGYSVSREKKESFPLTVTSAQKNPTAFYLCASSQHRGTPNYGYTFGSGTRLTVV.

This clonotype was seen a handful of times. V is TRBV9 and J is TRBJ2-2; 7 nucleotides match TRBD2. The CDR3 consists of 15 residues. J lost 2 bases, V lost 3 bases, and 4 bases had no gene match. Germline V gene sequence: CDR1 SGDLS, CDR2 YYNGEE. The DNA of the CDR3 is TGTGCCAGCAGCGCGGGAGGAGGAAACACCGGGGAGCTGTTTTTT. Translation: CASSAGGGNTGELFF.

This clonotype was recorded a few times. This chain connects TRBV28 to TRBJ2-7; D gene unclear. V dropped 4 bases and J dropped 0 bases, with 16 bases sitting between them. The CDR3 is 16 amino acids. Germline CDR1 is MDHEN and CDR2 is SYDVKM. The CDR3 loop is CASSYSRSATSYEQYF. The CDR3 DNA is TGTGCCAGCAGTTACTCAAGGAGCGCCACCTCCTACGAGCAGTACTTC.

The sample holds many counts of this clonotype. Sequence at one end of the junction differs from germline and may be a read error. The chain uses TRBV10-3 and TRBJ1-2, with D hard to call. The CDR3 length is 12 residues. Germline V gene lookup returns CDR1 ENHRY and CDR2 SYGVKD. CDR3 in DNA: TGTGCCACCAGTAGGGCAGATGGGGGCTACACCTTC. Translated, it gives CATSRADGGYTF.

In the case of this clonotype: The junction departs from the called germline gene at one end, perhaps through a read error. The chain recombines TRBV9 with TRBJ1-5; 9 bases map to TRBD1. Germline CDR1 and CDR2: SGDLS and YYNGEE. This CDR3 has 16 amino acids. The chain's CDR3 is CACSVAGGQGEGPQHF. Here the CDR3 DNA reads TGTGCCTGCAGCGTGGCCGGGGGACAGGGCGAGGGGCCCCAGCATTTT.

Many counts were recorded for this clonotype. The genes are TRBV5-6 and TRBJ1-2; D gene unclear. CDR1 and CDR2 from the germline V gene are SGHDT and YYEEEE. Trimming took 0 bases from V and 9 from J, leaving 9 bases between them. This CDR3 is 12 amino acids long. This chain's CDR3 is CASSLEPGSYTF. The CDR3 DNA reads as TGTGCCAGCAGCTTGGAACCGGGCAGCTACACCTTC.

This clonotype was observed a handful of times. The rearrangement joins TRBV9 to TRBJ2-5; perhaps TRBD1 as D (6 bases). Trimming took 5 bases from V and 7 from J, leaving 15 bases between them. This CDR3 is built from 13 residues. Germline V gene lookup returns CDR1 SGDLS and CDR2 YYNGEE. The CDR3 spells CASSAGERGTQYF. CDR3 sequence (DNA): TGTGCCAGCAGTGCAGGGGAGAGGGGGACCCAGTACTTC.

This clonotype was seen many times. The CDR3 DNA follows: TGCGCCAGCAGCCAGACGCCCAACACTGAAGCTTTCTTT. Translation: CASSQTPNTEAFF. V gene TRBV5-1 combines with J gene TRBJ1-1; D remains unclear. The V end lost 4 bases, the J end lost 2 bases, and 9 bases lay between the germline ends. CDR1 is SGHRS and CDR2 is YFSETQ in the germline V gene. The CDR3 contains 13 residues.

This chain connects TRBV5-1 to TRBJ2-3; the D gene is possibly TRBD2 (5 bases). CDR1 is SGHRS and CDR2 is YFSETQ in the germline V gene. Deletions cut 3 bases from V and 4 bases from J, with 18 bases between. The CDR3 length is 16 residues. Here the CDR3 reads CASSSDPGGMADTQYF. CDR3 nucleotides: TGCGCCAGCAGCTCGGATCCAGGAGGTATGGCAGATACGCAGTATTTT.

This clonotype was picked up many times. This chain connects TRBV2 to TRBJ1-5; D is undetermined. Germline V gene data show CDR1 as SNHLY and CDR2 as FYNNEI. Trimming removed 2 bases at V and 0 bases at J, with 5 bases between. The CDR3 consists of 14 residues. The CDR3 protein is CASSESTSNQPQHF. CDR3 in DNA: TGTGCCAGCAGTGAATCTACTAGCAATCAGCCCCAGCATTTT.

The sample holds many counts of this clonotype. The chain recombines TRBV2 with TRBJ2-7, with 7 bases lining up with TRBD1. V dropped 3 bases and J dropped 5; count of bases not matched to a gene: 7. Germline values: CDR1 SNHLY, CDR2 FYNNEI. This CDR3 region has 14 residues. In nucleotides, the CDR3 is TGTGCCAGCAGTGATTCCAGGGGGTCGAACGAGCAGTACTTC. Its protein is CASSDSRGSNEQYF.

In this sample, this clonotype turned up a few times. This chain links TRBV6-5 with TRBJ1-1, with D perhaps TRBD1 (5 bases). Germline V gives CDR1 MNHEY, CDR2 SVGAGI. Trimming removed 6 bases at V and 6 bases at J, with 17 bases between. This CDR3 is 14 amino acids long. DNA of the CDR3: TGTGCCAGCAGCGAGCGACACCTGGGGGCTGAAGCTTTCTTT. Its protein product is CASSERHLGAEAFF.

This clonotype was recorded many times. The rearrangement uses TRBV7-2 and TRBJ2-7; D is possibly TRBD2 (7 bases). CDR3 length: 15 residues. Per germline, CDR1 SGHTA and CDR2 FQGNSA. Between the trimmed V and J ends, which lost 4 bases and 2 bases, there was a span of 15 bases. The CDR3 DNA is TGTGCCAGCAGCTCGGGGGGCGGTAATACCTACGAGCAGTACTTC. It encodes CASSSGGGNTYEQYF.

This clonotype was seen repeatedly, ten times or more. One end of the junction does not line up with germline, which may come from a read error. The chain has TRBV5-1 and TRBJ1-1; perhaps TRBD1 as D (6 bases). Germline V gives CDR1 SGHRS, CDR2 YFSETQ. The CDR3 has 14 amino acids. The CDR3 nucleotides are TGTGCCAGCAGCTTAGGACAGAGAAACACTGAAGCTTTCTTT. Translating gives CASSLGQRNTEAFF.